One and the same sample provided the 24 T cell receptor beta chains below, sequenced in a study of blood T cell repertoires in COVID-19. Repertoires were generated with immunoSEQ multiplex PCR, while TCRdb's copy carries only in-frame clones and drops some. Of some 80,000 clones listed, 80% are singletons. The sequenced sample consisted of peripheral blood. These receptors originate from a woman in her thirties or forties with active or convalescent COVID-19.

This chain uses TRBV3-1 (or the pseudogene TRBV3-2) with TRBJ2-5, with D possibly being TRBD2 (5 bases). The CDR3 sequence is 15 residues long. From germline, CDR1 is LGHDT and CDR2 YNNKEL (reference sequence). V lost 0 bases, J lost 3 bases, and 11 bases lay in between. The DNA of the CDR3 is TGTGCCAGCAGCCAAGAGGGCTCGAGGGAAGAGACCCAGTACTTC. Its translation: CASSQEGSREETQYF.

The chain combines TRBV7-8 with TRBJ2-5; D is unclear. Trimming left V 2 bases short and J 2 bases short, with 18 bases between. This CDR3 region has 17 residues. The V gene's germline CDR1 is SGHVS and CDR2 FQNEAQ. CDR3 sequence (DNA): TGTGCCAGCAGCTTATCCGGCGGTACCCAGATGCAAGAGACCCAGTACTTC. Amino acids: CASSLSGGTQMQETQYF.

The V gene is TRBV27, the J gene TRBJ2-5, with D possibly being TRBD2 (7 bases). The CDR3 runs 15 residues. CDR1 is MNHEY and CDR2 is SMNVEV in the germline V gene (reference sequence). Trimming stripped 2 bases from V and 5 bases from J, with 15 bases between. The CDR3 loop reads CASSLLGGPGETQYF. In DNA form, the CDR3 reads TGTGCCAGCAGTTTACTCGGGGGGCCGGGCGAGACCCAGTACTTC.

The table lists this clone with a count of one. This chain uses TRBV27 with TRBJ1-1, with TRBD1 matching over 10 bases. The CDR3 runs 17 residues. V was clipped by 4 bases and J by 1 base; unmatched bases: 9. CDR1 and CDR2 from the germline V gene are MNHEY and SMNVEV (reference sequence). CDR3 in amino acids: CASSSRGQGVTNTEAFF. For the CDR3, the DNA is TGTGCCAGCAGTTCCCGTGGACAGGGGGTAACGAACACTGAAGCTTTCTTT.

The chain combines TRBV4-1 with TRBJ1-1; a weak D match, TRBD1 (6 bases). The CDR3 loop spans 15 amino acids. Trimming cost V 1 base and J 2 bases, with 11 bases left between them. The germline gives CDR1 MGHRA, CDR2 YSYEKL. The CDR3 here is CASSQVQGFNTEAFF. The CDR3 DNA is TGCGCCAGCAGCCAAGTTCAGGGGTTTAACACTGAAGCTTTCTTT.

In this sample, this clone turned up once. The V call is TRBV4-1, the J call TRBJ1-1, with a possible D match to TRBD1 (6 bases). From germline, CDR1 is MGHRA and CDR2 YSYEKL. The CDR3 consists of 14 residues. V lost 4 bases, J lost 0 bases, and 9 bases lay in between. Here the CDR3 DNA reads TGCGCCAGCAGCCTAGGGACACTGAACACTGAAGCTTTCTTT. Encoded protein: CASSLGTLNTEAFF.

The chain combines TRBV25-1 with TRBJ1-6; 8 nucleotides line up with TRBD1. The length of the CDR3 is 15 residues. V lost 3 bases and J lost 9; bases outside the gene matches: 7. Germline V gene lookup returns CDR1 MGHDK and CDR2 SYGVNS. The CDR3 region is CASSDRTGWISPLHF. The DNA for the CDR3 is TGTGCCAGCAGTGACCGGACAGGGTGGATTTCACCCCTCCACTTT.

This chain connects TRBV30 to TRBJ1-6, with D maybe TRBD1 (5 bases). Germline V gives CDR1 GTSNPN, CDR2 SVGIG (reference sequence). The V and J ends lost 8 bases and 4 bases respectively, with 9 bases between them. There are 12 residues in the CDR3. CDR3 loop: CAGEGYNSPLHF. The CDR3, as DNA: TGTGCCGGGGAGGGGTATAATTCACCCCTCCACTTT.

This clone was recorded only once. The rearrangement links TRBV27 to TRBJ1-1; D unresolved. From germline, CDR1 is MNHEY and CDR2 SMNVEV (reference sequence). CDR3 length: 12 residues. Trimming took 6 bases from V and 4 from J, leaving 9 bases between them. CDR3 DNA sequence: TGTGCCAGCAGCTCTGGACTCACTGAAGCTTTCTTT. Translated: CASSSGLTEAFF.

The genes are TRBV2 and TRBJ2-3, with 14 bases that match TRBD2. The CDR3 sequence is 17 residues long. V lost 6 bases and J lost 2; bases outside the gene matches: 7. The germline V gene encodes CDR1 SNHLY and CDR2 FYNNEI. CDR3: CASRTSGRALVTDTQYF. The CDR3 DNA reads TGTGCCAGCAGGACTAGCGGGAGGGCCTTAGTCACAGATACGCAGTATTTT.

The chain links TRBV20-1 to TRBJ1-4; 8 positions agree with TRBD1. There are 13 residues in the CDR3. V lost 4 bases, J lost 7 bases, and 5 bases stayed unmatched. CDR1 is DFQATT, CDR2 SNEGSKA, per germline (reference sequence). CDR3 in DNA: TGCAGTGCTATTGACAGGGGTGGTGAAAAACTGTTTTTT. Translation gives CSAIDRGGEKLFF.

The chain uses TRBV11-1 and TRBJ1-6, with D tentatively TRBD1 (5 bases). This CDR3 spans 15 amino acids. The germline gives CDR1 SGHAT, CDR2 FQDESV (reference sequence). Trimming stripped 4 bases from V and 6 bases from J, with 13 bases between. This CDR3 is CASSSVGGFNSPLHF. The DNA of the CDR3 is TGTGCCAGCAGCTCGGTGGGGGGATTTAATTCACCCCTCCACTTT.

The chain combines TRBV5-4 with TRBJ2-6; possibly TRBD2 for D (6 bases). Germline assignment: CDR1 SGHNT and CDR2 YYREEE (reference sequence). Trimming left V 5 bases short and J 0 bases short, with 15 bases between. The CDR3 runs 17 residues. CDR3: CASREQWGVSGANVLTF. CDR3 nucleotides: TGTGCCAGCAGGGAGCAATGGGGGGTCTCTGGGGCCAACGTCCTGACTTTC.

The chain carries TRBV5-8 and TRBJ2-2; 7 positions agree with TRBD1. CDR1 and CDR2 from the germline V gene are SGHTS and YDEGEE. V shed 2 bases, J shed 9 bases, and the junction held 10 bases outside the gene matches. The CDR3 has 15 amino acids. The CDR3 DNA reads TGTGCCAGCAGCTTCCCTGACAGGGTTCTGAGGGAGCTGTTTTTT. Its protein is CASSFPDRVLRELFF.

The chain recombines TRBV9 with TRBJ2-3; D unclear. Trimming shortened V by 2 bases and J by 2 bases, and 24 bases separated the two germline ends. Germline loops: CDR1 SGDLS, CDR2 YYNGEE. CDR3 length: 19 amino acids. CDR3 coding DNA: TGTGCCAGCAGCGTTTACCCAGCCCTCCTGGCTAGTTTCACAGATACGCAGTATTTT. Translation gives CASSVYPALLASFTDTQYF.

This chain joins TRBV3-1 (or the pseudogene TRBV3-2) and TRBJ2-6; no firm D call. This CDR3 has 15 amino acids. The V end lost 1 base, the J end lost 3 bases, and 7 bases lay between the germline ends. Germline values: CDR1 LGHDT, CDR2 YNNKEL (reference sequence). The CDR3 DNA sequence: TGTGCCAGCAGCCAAGTGTTTATTGGGGCCAACGTCCTGACTTTC. It translates to CASSQVFIGANVLTF.

The CDR3 sequence is CASSLGQAEAFF. In DNA form, the CDR3 reads TGTGCCAGCAGTTTGGGACAGGCCGAAGCTTTCTTT. The chain recombines TRBV28 with TRBJ1-1; 8 bases agree with TRBD1. V lost 3 bases to trimming and J lost 8 bases; unmatched junction nucleotides: 2. The germline CDR1 and CDR2 sequences are MDHEN and SYDVKM. This CDR3 has 12 residues.

The chain combines TRBV18 with TRBJ2-7; TRBD1 matches 9 bases. Trimming cost V 3 bases and J 3 bases; bases outside gene matches: 24. The CDR3 runs 21 residues. The germline gives CDR1 KGHSH, CDR2 LQKENI. CDR3 region: CASSPLGLVGLRGTGSYEQYF. The CDR3 coding sequence is TGTGCCAGCTCACCCCTCGGGTTGGTGGGTTTACGTGGGACAGGGAGCTACGAGCAGTACTTC. The variable domain in full, completed from reference TRBV18 and TRBJ2-7, reads NAGVMQNPRHLVRRRGQEARLRCSPMKGHSHVYWYRQLPEEGLKFMVYLQKENIIDESGMPKERFSAEFPKEGPSILRIQQVVRGDSAAYFCASSPLGLVGLRGTGSYEQYFGPGTRLTVT.

The chain uses TRBV7-2 and TRBJ2-2; D possibly corresponds to TRBD1 (6 bases). The V gene lost 1 base and the J gene lost 2 bases, with 17 bases spanning the gap. The CDR3 runs 18 residues. CDR1 and CDR2 (germline): SGHTA, FQGNSA. CDR3 loop: CASSLVPAGASNTGELFF. DNA of the CDR3: TGTGCCAGCAGCTTAGTCCCCGCAGGGGCTAGTAACACCGGGGAGCTGTTTTTT.

The rearrangement uses TRBV3-1 (or the pseudogene TRBV3-2) and TRBJ1-4; D unclear. The germline CDR1 and CDR2 sequences are LGHDT and YNNKEL (reference sequence). With 0 bases removed from V and 10 bases from J, the gap between germline ends came to 6 bases. The CDR3 is 12 residues long. CDR3 residues: CASSQEIGKLFF. The CDR3, as DNA: TGTGCCAGCAGCCAAGAAATCGGAAAACTGTTTTTT.

The chain links TRBV7-9 to TRBJ1-2, with D tentatively TRBD1 (5 bases). CDR1 and CDR2 (germline): SEHNR, FQNEAQ (reference sequence). The CDR3 is made up of 14 amino acids. The V end was cut by 5 bases, the J end by 0 bases, with 10 bases between. The CDR3 region has the DNA TGTGCCAGCAGCGGAGGGGTATCTAACTATGGCTACACCTTC. Translated: CASSGGVSNYGYTF.

This chain joins TRBV28 and TRBJ2-1; 8 nucleotides agree with TRBD1. The CDR3 length is 14 residues. Germline lookup yields CDR1 MDHEN and CDR2 SYDVKM. With 10 bases clipped from V and 7 bases from J, the junction kept 12 bases outside the gene matches. In DNA, the CDR3 is TGTGCCATCTCTGTGGCAGGGGGCGGGAATGAGCAGTTCTTC. Its translation: CAISVAGGGNEQFF.

The chain carries TRBV9 and TRBJ2-5; D is perhaps TRBD1 (6 bases). Trimming cost V 0 bases and J 4 bases, with 19 bases left between them. This CDR3 comprises 17 residues. The V gene's germline CDR1 is SGDLS and CDR2 YYNGEE. CDR3 in amino acids: CASSVGTGRRGGETQYF. CDR3 nucleotides: TGTGCCAGCAGCGTAGGAACAGGGCGTCGAGGGGGAGAGACCCAGTACTTC.

This sequence joins TRBV7-9 and TRBJ2-1, with TRBD2 identical over 7 bases. This CDR3 region has 15 residues. The germline V gene encodes CDR1 SEHNR and CDR2 FQNEAQ (reference sequence). V was clipped by 2 bases and J by 3 bases; unmatched bases: 4. CDR3 coding DNA: TGTGCCAGCAGCTTACGGGCGGGAGTCTACAATGAGCAGTTCTTC. It specifies CASSLRAGVYNEQFF.